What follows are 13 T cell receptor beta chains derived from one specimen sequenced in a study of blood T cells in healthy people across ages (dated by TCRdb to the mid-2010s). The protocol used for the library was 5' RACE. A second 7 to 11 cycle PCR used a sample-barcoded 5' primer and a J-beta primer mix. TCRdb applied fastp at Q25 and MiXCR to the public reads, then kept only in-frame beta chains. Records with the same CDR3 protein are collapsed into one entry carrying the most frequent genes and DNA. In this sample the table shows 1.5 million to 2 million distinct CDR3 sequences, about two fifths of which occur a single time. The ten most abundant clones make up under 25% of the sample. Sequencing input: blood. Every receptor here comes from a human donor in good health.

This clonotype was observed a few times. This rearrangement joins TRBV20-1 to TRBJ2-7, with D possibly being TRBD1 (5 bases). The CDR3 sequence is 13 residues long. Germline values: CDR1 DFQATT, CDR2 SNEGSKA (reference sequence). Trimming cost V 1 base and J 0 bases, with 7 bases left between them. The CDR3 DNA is TGCAGTGCTAGAGGACAGCCCTCCTACGAGCAGTACTTC. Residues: CSARGQPSYEQYF.

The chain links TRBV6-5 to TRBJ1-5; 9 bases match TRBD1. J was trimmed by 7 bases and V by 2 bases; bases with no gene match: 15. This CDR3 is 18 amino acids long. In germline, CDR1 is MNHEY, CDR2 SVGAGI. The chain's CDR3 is CASSYPSSGTGRRQPQHF. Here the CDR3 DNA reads TGTGCCAGCAGTTACCCCTCGAGTGGGACAGGGAGGCGGCAGCCCCAGCATTTT.

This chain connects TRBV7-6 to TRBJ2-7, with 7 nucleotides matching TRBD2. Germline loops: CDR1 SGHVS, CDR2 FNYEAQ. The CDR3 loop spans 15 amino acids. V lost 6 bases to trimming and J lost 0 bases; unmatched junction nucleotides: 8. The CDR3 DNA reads TGTGCCAGCAGTCTCGCGGGGGAGTACTCCTACGAGCAGTACTTC. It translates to CASSLAGEYSYEQYF.

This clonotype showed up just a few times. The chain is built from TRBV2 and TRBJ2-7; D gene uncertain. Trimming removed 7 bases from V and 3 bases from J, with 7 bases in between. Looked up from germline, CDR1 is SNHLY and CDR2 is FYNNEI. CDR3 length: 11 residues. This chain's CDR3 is CASTLVYEQYF. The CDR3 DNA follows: TGTGCCAGCACGCTAGTCTACGAGCAGTACTTC.

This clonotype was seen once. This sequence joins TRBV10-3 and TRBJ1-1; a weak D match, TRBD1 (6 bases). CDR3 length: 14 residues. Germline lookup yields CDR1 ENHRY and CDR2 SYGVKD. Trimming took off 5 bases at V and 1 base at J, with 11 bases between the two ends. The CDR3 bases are TGTGCCATCAGTTTACAGGGCCCGAACACTGAAGCTTTCTTT. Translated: CAISLQGPNTEAFF.

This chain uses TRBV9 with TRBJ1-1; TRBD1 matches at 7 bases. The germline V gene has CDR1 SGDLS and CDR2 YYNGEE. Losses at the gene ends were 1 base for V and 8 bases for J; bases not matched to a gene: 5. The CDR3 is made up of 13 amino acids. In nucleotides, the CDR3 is TGTGCCAGCAGCGTAAGTTGGGGACAGGAAGCTTTCTTT. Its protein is CASSVSWGQEAFF.

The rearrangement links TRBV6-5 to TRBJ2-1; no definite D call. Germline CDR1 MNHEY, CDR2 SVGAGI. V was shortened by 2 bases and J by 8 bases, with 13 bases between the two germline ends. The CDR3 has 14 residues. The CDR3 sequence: CASSYSLVRDEQFF. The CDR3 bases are TGTGCCAGCAGTTACAGCCTCGTGAGAGATGAGCAGTTCTTC.

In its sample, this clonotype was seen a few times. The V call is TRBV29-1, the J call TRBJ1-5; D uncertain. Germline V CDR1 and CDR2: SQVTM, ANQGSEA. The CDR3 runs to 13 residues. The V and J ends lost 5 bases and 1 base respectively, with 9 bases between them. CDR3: CSVSDGSNQPQHF. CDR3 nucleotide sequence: TGCAGCGTTAGTGATGGAAGCAATCAGCCCCAGCATTTT.

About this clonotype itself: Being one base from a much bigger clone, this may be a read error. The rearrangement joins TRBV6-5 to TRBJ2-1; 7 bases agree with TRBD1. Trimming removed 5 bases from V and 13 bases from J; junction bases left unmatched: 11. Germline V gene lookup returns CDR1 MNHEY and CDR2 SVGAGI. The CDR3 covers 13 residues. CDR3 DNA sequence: TGTGCCAGCAGTATAGACAGGGAAGAGACCCAGTTCTTC. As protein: CASSIDREETQFF.

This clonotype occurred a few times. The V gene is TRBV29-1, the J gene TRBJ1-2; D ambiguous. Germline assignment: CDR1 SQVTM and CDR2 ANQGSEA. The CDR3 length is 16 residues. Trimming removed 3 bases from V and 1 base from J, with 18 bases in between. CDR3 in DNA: TGCAGCGTTGAGAGCTTACCACTGACCTTTAACTATGGCTACACCTTC. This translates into CSVESLPLTFNYGYTF.

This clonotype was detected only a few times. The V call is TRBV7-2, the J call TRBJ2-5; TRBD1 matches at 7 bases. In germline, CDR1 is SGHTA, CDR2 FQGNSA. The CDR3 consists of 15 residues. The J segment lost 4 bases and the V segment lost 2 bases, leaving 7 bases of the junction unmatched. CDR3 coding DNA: TGTGCCAGCAGCTTAAGACAGGGTTTGGGAGAGACCCAGTACTTC. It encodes CASSLRQGLGETQYF.

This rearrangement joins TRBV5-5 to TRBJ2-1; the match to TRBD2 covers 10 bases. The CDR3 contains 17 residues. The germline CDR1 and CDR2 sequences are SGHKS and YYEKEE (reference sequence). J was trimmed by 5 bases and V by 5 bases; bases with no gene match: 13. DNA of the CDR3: TGTGCCAGCAGACCCCTAGCGGGGGTTGGCTCGGACAATGAGCAGTTCTTC. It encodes CASRPLAGVGSDNEQFF.

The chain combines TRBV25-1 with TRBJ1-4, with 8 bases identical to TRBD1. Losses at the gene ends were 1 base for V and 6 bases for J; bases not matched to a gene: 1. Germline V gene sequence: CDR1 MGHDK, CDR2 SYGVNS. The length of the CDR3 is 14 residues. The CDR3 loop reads CASSESGGYEKLFF. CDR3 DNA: TGTGCCAGCAGTGAATCAGGGGGCTATGAAAAACTGTTTTTT. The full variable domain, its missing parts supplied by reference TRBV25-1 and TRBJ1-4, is EADIYQTPRYLVIGTGKKITLECSQTMGHDKMYWYQQDPGMELHLIHYSYGVNSTEKGDLSSESTVSRIRTEHFPLTLESARPSHTSQYLCASSESGGYEKLFFGSGTQLSVL.